This record looks at one T cell receptor beta chain sequence and its context. Antigen specificity is unknown. The sample originates from a study of T cells in Graves' hyperthyroidism and ophthalmopathy. Study-wide points: Ophthalmopathy cases were set apart from stable hyperthyroidism by a 13 V-J model. Onset of ophthalmopathy came a median approximately 6.8 months after the model predicted it. Most expanded thyroid clonotypes above 0.001 recurred in blood.

Authors of the study amplified TCR beta CDR3 regions from RNA transcripts. A set of HTBI primers served as the primers for a first-round RT-PCR of the TCR CDR3. TCRdb reanalysed the multiplex PCR reads using MiXCR and keeps one entry per CDR3 protein. The sample has roughly 570,000 distinct CDR3 sequences; 46% are singletons. This TCR was sampled from an adult woman with Graves' disease, either hyperthyroidism or ophthalmopathy (not recorded which). What was sequenced was peripheral blood or thyroid tissue (not recorded which).

In DNA form, the CDR3 reads TGTGCCAGCAGTCGGGGACACCTGACGGCAGCTAACTATGGCTACACCTTC. This gives the protein CASSRGHLTAANYGYTF. The V call is TRBV2, the J call TRBJ1-2; a weak D match, TRBD1 (6 bases). The CDR3 is 17 residues long. V was shortened by 5 bases and J by 0 bases, with 19 bases between the two germline ends. Germline CDR1 is SNHLY and CDR2 is FYNNEI.